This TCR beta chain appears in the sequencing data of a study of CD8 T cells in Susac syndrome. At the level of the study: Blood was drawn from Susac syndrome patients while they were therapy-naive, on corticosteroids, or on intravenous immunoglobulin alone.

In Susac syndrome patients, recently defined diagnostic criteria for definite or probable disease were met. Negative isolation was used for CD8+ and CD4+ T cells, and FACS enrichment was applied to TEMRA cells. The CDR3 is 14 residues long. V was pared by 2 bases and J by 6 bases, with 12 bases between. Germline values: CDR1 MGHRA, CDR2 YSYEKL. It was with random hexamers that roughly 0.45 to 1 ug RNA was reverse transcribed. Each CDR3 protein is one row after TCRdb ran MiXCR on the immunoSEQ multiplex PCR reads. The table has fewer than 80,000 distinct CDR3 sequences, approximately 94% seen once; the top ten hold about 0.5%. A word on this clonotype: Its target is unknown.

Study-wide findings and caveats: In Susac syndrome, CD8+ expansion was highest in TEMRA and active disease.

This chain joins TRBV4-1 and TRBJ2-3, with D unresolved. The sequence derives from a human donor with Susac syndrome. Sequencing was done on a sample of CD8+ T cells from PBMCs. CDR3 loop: CASSQRSRVDTQYF. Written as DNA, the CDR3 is TGCGCCAGCAGCCAACGTTCTCGCGTCGATACGCAGTATTTT.